Shown below are 3 T cell receptor beta chains from a single sample sequenced in a study of cytomegalovirus exposure and HLA in healthy donors. Measured with immunoSEQ multiplex PCR; TCRdb has only the in-frame clones, and not every one. The sample has hundreds of thousands of clones, just over 85% seen once. Sequencing was done on a sample of PBMCs. These receptors came from a young woman in good health and CMV-seronegative.

The CDR3: CAISNSNSPLHF. CDR3 DNA: TGTGCCATCAGCAACAGTAATTCACCCCTCCACTTT. V usage is TRBV10-3 and J usage is TRBJ1-6; D remains ambiguous. Trimming cost V 6 bases and J 6 bases, with 6 bases left between them. Germline CDR1 is ENHRY and CDR2 is SYGVKD. The CDR3 is made up of 12 amino acids.

The chain uses TRBV28 and TRBJ2-7; tentatively, D is TRBD1 (6 bases). Trimming took 3 bases from V and 4 from J, leaving 7 bases between them. CDR3 length: 12 residues. Germline CDR1 is MDHEN and CDR2 is SYDVKM. The CDR3 DNA follows: TGTGCCAGCAGTTTTGGACAGTACGAGCAGTACTTC. The encoded protein is CASSFGQYEQYF.

The rearrangement joins TRBV4-1 to TRBJ2-7; D perhaps matches TRBD1 (6 bases). Trimming stripped 4 bases from V and 0 bases from J, with 10 bases between. Per the germline V gene, CDR1 is MGHRA and CDR2 is YSYEKL. The CDR3 runs 14 residues. CDR3 sequence reads: CASSPDRFSYEQYF. The CDR3 DNA follows: TGCGCCAGCAGCCCAGACAGGTTCTCCTACGAGCAGTACTTC.